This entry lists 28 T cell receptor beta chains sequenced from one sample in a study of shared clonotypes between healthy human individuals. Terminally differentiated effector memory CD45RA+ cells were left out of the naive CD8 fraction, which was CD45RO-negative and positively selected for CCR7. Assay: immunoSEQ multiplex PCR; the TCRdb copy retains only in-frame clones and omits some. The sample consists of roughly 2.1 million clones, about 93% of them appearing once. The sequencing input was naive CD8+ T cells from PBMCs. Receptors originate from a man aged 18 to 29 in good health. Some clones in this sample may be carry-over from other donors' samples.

CDR3 nucleotides: TGCAGCGTTGGTAGCGATGGAAACACCATATATTTT. As protein: CSVGSDGNTIYF. This sequence joins TRBV29-1 and TRBJ1-3; D is unclear. The CDR3 has 12 residues. Trimming left V 4 bases short and J 3 bases short, with 7 bases between. In germline, CDR1 is SQVTM, CDR2 ANQGSEA.

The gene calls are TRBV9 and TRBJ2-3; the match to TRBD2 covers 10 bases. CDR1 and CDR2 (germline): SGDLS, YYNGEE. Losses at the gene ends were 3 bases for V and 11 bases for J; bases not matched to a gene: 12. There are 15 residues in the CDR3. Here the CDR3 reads CASSATSGKGKGQYF. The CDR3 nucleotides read TGTGCCAGCAGCGCCACTAGCGGGAAGGGTAAAGGGCAGTATTTT.

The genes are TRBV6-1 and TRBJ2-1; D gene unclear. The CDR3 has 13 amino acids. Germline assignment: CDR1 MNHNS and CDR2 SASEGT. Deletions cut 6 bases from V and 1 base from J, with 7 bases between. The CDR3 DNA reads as TGTGCCAGCAGGCCTAAATCCTACAATGAGCAGTTCTTC. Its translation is CASRPKSYNEQFF.

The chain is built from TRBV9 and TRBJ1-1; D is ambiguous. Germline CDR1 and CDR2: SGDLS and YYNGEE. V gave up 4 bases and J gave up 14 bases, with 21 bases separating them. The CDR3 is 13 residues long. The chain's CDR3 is CASSPGGVRRPFF. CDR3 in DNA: TGTGCCAGCAGCCCCGGCGGGGTCAGGCGGCCGTTCTTT.

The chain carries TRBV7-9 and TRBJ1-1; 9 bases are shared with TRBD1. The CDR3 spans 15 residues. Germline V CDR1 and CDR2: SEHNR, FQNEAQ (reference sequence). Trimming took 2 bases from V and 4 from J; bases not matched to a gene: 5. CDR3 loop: CASSLLTGGITEAFF. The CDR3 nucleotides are TGTGCCAGCAGCTTATTGACAGGGGGGATCACTGAAGCTTTCTTT. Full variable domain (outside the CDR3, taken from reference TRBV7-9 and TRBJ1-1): DTGVSQNPRHKITKRGQNVTFRCDPISEHNRLYWYRQTLGQGPEFLTYFQNEAQLEKSRLLSDRFSAERPKGSFSTLEIQRTEQGDSAMYLCASSLLTGGITEAFFGQGTRLTVV.

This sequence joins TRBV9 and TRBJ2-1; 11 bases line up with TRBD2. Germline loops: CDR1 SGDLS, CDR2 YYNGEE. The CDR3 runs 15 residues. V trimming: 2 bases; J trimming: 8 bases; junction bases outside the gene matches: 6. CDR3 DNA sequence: TGTGCCAGCAGCGTCCGCGTACTAGCGGGGGATGAGCAGTTCTTC. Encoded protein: CASSVRVLAGDEQFF.

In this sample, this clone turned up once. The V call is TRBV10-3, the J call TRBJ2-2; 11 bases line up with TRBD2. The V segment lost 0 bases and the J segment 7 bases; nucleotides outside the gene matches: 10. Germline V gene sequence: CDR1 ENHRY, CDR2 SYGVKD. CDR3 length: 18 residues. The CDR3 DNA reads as TGTGCCATCAGTGAGTCCCAGCCACTAGCGGGAGCTTACGGGGAGCTGTTTTTT. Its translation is CAISESQPLAGAYGELFF.

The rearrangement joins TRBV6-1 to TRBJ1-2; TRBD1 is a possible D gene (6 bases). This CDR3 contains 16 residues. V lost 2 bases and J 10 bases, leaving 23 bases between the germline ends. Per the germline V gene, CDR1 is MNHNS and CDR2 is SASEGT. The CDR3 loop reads CASSEFSGTTPWDYTF. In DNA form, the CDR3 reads TGTGCCAGCAGTGAATTCTCCGGGACAACTCCATGGGACTACACCTTC.

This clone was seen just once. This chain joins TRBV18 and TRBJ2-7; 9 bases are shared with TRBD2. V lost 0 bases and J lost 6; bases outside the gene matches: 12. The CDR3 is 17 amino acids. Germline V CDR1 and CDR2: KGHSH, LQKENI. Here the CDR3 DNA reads TGTGCCAGCTCACCACCTCCGGGACTAGCCCGTGGGGGCGAGCAGTACTTC. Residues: CASSPPPGLARGGEQYF.

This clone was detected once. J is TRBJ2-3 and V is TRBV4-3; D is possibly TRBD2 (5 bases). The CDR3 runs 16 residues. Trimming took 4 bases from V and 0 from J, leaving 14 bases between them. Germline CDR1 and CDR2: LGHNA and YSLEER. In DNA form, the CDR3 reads TGCGCCAGCAGCCCCTACAGCGGCACTAGCACAGATACGCAGTATTTT. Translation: CASSPYSGTSTDTQYF.

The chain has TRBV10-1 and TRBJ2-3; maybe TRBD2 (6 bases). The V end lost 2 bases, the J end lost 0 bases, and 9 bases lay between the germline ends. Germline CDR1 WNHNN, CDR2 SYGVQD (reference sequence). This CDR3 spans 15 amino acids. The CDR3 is CASSEGGESTDTQYF. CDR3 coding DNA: TGCGCCAGCAGTGAGGGAGGGGAGAGCACAGATACGCAGTATTTT.

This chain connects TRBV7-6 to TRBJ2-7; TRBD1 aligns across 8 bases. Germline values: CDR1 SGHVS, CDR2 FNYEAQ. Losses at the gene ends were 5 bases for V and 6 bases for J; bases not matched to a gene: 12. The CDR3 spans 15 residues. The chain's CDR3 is CASSPWTGSGGEQYF. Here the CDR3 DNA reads TGTGCCAGCAGCCCGTGGACAGGGTCGGGTGGCGAGCAGTACTTC. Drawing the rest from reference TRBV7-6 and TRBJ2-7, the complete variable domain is GAGVSQSPRYKVTKRGQDVALRCDPISGHVSLYWYRQALGQGPEFLTYFNYEAQQDKSGLPNDRFSAERPEGSISTLTIQRTEQRDSAMYRCASSPWTGSGGEQYFGPGTRLTVT.

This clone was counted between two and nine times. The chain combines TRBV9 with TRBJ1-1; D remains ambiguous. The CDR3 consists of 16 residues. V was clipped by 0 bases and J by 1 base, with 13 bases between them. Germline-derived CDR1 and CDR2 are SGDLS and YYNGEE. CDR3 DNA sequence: TGTGCCAGCAGCGTAGTGATTTTGGGCGGGAACACTGAAGCTTTCTTT. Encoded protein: CASSVVILGGNTEAFF.

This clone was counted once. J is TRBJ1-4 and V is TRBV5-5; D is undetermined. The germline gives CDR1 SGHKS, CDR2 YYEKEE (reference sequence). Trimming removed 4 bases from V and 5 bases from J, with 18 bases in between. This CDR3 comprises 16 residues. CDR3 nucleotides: TGTGCCAGCAGCAACCTCGTGGGTGGCCGGAATGAAAAACTGTTTTTT. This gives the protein CASSNLVGGRNEKLFF.

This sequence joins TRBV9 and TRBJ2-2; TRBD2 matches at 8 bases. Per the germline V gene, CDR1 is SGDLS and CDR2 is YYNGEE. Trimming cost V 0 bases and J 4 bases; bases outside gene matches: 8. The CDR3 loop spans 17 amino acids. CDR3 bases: TGTGCCAGCAGCGTAGAACTAGCGGCCAAGTCCACCGGGGAGCTGTTTTTT. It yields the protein CASSVELAAKSTGELFF.

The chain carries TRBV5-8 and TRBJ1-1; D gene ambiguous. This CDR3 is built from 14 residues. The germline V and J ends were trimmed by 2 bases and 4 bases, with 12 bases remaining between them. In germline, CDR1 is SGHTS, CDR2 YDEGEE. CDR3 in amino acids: CASSFRGIGTEAFF. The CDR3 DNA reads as TGTGCCAGCAGCTTTCGGGGAATCGGCACTGAAGCTTTCTTT.

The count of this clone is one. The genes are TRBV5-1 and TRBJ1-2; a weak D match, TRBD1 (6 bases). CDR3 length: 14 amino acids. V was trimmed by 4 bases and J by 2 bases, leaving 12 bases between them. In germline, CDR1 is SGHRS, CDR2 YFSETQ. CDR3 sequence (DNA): TGCGCCAGCAGCCTCATGGGACAAAACTATGGCTACACCTTC. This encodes CASSLMGQNYGYTF.

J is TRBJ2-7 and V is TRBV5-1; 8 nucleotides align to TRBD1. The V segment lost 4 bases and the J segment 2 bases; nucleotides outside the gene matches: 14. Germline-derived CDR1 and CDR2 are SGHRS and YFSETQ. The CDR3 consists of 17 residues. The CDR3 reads CASSIEPGTGATYEQYF. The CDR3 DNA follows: TGCGCCAGCAGCATAGAGCCGGGGACAGGAGCTACCTACGAGCAGTACTTC.

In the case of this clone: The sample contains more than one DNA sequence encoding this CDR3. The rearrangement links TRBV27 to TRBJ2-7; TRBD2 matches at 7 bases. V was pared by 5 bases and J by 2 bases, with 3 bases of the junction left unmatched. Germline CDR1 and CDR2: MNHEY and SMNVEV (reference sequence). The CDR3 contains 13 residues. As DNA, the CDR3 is TGTGCCAGCAGTCAGGGACTAACCTACGAGCAGTACTTC. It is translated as CASSQGLTYEQYF.

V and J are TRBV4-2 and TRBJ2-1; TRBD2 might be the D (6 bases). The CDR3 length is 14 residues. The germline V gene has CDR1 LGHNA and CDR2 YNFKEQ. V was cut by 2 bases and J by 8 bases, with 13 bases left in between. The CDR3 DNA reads TGTGCCAGCAGCCAACGCGCGGGATCCGATGAGCAGTTCTTC. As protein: CASSQRAGSDEQFF.

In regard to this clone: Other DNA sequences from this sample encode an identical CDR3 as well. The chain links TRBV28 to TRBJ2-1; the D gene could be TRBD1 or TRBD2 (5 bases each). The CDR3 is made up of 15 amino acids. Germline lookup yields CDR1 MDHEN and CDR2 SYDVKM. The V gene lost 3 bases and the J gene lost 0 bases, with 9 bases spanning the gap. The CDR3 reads CASSLGTSSYNEQFF. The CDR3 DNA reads TGTGCCAGCAGTTTGGGGACGAGCTCCTACAATGAGCAGTTCTTC. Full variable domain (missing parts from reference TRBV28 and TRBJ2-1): DVKVTQSSRYLVKRTGEKVFLECVQDMDHENMFWYRQDPGLGLRLIYFSYDVKMKEKGDIPEGYSVSREKKERFSLILESASTNQTSMYLCASSLGTSSYNEQFFGPGTRLTVL.

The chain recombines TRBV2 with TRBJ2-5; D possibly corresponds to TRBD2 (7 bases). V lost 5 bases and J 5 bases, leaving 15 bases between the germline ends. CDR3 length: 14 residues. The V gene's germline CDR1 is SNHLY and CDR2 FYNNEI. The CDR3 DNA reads TGTGCCAGCAGTCAGGGGTGGGGAGGGGAGACCCAGTACTTC. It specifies CASSQGWGGETQYF.

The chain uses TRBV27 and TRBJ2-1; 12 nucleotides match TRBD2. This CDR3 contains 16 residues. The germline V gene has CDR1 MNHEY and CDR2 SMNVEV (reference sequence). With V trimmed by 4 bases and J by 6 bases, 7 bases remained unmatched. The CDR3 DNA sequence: TGTGCCAGCAGTTCTCACCGGACTAGCGGGATCAATGAGCAGTTCTTC. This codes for CASSSHRTSGINEQFF.

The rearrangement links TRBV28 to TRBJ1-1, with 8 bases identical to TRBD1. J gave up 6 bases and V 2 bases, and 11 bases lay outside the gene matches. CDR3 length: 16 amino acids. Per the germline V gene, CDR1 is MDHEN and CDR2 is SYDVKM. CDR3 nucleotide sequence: TGTGCCAGCAGTTTAGGCCGCAGGGGGCGAAACCCTGAAGCTTTCTTT. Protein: CASSLGRRGRNPEAFF.

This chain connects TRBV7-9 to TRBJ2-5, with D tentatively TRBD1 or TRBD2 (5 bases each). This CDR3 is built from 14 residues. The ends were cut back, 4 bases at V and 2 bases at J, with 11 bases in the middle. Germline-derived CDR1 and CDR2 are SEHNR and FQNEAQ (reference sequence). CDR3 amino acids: CASSSSGRQETQYF. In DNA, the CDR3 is TGTGCCAGCAGCTCATCGGGACGGCAAGAGACCCAGTACTTC.

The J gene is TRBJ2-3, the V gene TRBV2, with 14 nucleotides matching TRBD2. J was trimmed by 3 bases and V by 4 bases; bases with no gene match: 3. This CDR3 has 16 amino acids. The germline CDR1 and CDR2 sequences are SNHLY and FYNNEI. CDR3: CASSAGTSGRTDTQYF. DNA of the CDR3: TGTGCCAGCAGTGCCGGGACTAGCGGGAGAACAGATACGCAGTATTTT.

The CDR3 region has the DNA TGCGCCAGCAGCCAAGACCTACAGGGAGGAAATGAAAAACTGTTTTTT. This translates into CASSQDLQGGNEKLFF. The genes are TRBV4-3 and TRBJ1-4; TRBD1 is a possible D gene (6 bases). V was trimmed by 0 bases and J by 5 bases, leaving 13 bases between them. CDR1 LGHNA and CDR2 YSLEER come from the germline V gene. This CDR3 is built from 16 residues.

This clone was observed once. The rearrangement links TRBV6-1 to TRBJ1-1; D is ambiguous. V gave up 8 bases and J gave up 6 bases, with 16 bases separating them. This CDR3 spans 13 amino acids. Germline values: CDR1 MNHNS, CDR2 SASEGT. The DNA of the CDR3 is TGTGCCAGCCTCGGTGGGGTTCGCGCTGAAGCTTTCTTT. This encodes CASLGGVRAEAFF.